The 30 T cell receptor beta chains in this list originate from one sample, sequenced in a study of blood T cell repertoires in COVID-19. Profiled with immunoSEQ multiplex PCR; TCRdb holds only in-frame clones, not every one. The profile shows about 200,000 clones, about 86% of them singletons. The material sequenced was PBMCs or T cells enriched from blood (not recorded which). These TCRs come from a man in his forties who had recovered from COVID-19.

V and J are TRBV5-4 and TRBJ1-1, with D tentatively TRBD1 (5 bases). Trimming cost V 6 bases and J 0 bases, with 12 bases left between them. The CDR3 covers 14 residues. The V gene's germline CDR1 is SGHNT and CDR2 YYREEE (reference sequence). CDR3 sequence: CASTRGLMNTEAFF. In nucleotides, the CDR3 is TGTGCCAGCACAAGGGGACTGATGAACACTGAAGCTTTCTTT. Drawing the rest from reference TRBV5-4 and TRBJ1-1, the complete variable domain is ETGVTQSPTHLIKTRGQQVTLRCSSQSGHNTVSWYQQALGQGPQFIFQYYREEENGRGNFPPRFSGLQFPNYSSELNVNALELDDSALYLCASTRGLMNTEAFFGQGTRLTVV.

This chain connects TRBV7-2 to TRBJ2-3; 7 nucleotides agree with TRBD1. This CDR3 is 16 amino acids long. Germline assignment: CDR1 SGHTA and CDR2 FQGNSA. V was pared by 1 base and J by 4 bases, with 8 bases of the junction left unmatched. CDR3 amino acids: CASSLGGPGGADTQYF. The CDR3 DNA sequence: TGTGCCAGCAGCTTAGGAGGGCCAGGGGGTGCAGATACGCAGTATTTT.

In this sample, this clone turned up a few times. This sequence joins TRBV6-5 and TRBJ1-1; the match to TRBD1 covers 8 bases. V was clipped by 6 bases and J by 4 bases; unmatched bases: 4. Germline-derived CDR1 and CDR2 are MNHEY and SVGAGI. The CDR3 covers 13 residues. For the CDR3, the DNA is TGTGCCAGCAGCCGCACAGGGGGCACTGAAGCTTTCTTT. Translation gives CASSRTGGTEAFF.

CDR3 amino acids: CASSFIRQGSGELFF. The CDR3 DNA follows: TGTGCCAGCAGCTTTATCCGACAGGGTTCCGGGGAGCTGTTTTTT. The chain is built from TRBV5-6 and TRBJ2-2; 7 nucleotides match TRBD1. The CDR3 is 15 amino acids. Per the germline V gene, CDR1 is SGHDT and CDR2 is YYEEEE. Trimming took 2 bases from V and 6 from J; bases not matched to a gene: 7.

The chain couples TRBV6-6 to TRBJ2-1; 13 bases are a match to TRBD2. Germline values: CDR1 MNHNY, CDR2 SVGAGI (reference sequence). The trim removed 5 bases at V and 9 bases at J, leaving 16 bases unmatched. The CDR3 is 18 residues long. The CDR3 nucleotides read TGTGCCAGCAGTCAAACCGGGACTAGCGGGGTTTTTACAAGTGAGCAGTTCTTC. This gives the protein CASSQTGTSGVFTSEQFF.

The genes are TRBV28 and TRBJ1-2; 10 positions agree with TRBD1. The CDR3 covers 15 residues. Germline loops: CDR1 MDHEN, CDR2 SYDVKM. The J segment lost 7 bases and the V segment lost 2 bases, leaving 7 bases of the junction unmatched. The CDR3 DNA follows: TGTGCCAGCAGTTTAGGGACAGGGGAAAAGGCTGGCTACACCTTC. The encoded protein is CASSLGTGEKAGYTF.

The chain carries TRBV9 and TRBJ1-6; D is undetermined. Germline CDR1 and CDR2: SGDLS and YYNGEE. This CDR3 region has 13 residues. Trimming left V 3 bases short and J 4 bases short, with 5 bases between. CDR3 coding DNA: TGTGCCAGCAGCGGGCCTTATAATTCACCCCTCCACTTT. Translation gives CASSGPYNSPLHF.

This chain uses TRBV4-3 with TRBJ1-5; 7 bases are a match to TRBD1. J lost 5 bases, V lost 0 bases, and 4 bases had no gene match. The V gene's germline CDR1 is LGHNA and CDR2 YSLEER. The CDR3 runs 15 residues. The CDR3 reads CASSQERDSHQPQHF. In DNA form, the CDR3 reads TGCGCCAGCAGCCAAGAACGGGACAGTCATCAGCCCCAGCATTTT.

The V gene is TRBV4-2, the J gene TRBJ2-6, with 10 bases that match TRBD2. Germline V gene sequence: CDR1 LGHNA, CDR2 YNFKEQ. The CDR3 is 18 residues long. V trimming: 0 bases; J trimming: 0 bases; junction bases outside the gene matches: 2. CDR3 amino acids: CASSQEGTSVSGANVLTF. DNA for the CDR3: TGTGCCAGCAGCCAAGAGGGGACTAGCGTCTCTGGGGCCAACGTCCTGACTTTC.

The CDR3 here is CASSPEVTGELFF. CDR3 sequence (DNA): TGTGCCAGCAGCCCTGAGGTGACCGGGGAGCTGTTTTTT. V is TRBV5-5 and J is TRBJ2-2; D is unclear. Per the germline V gene, CDR1 is SGHKS and CDR2 is YYEKEE (reference sequence). V lost 4 bases and J 5 bases, leaving 9 bases between the germline ends. The CDR3 has 13 residues.

The CDR3 sequence: CASRGSNQPQHF. CDR3 sequence (DNA): TGTGCCAGCAGGGGCAGCAATCAGCCCCAGCATTTT. The genes are TRBV7-8 and TRBJ1-5; D remains ambiguous. The CDR3 sequence is 12 residues long. Germline assignment: CDR1 SGHVS and CDR2 FQNEAQ. V lost 6 bases and J 1 base, leaving 4 bases between the germline ends.

Here the CDR3 DNA reads TGTGCCAGCAGTTTAGGGCCGATGGGCAATCAGCCCCAGCATTTT. As protein: CASSLGPMGNQPQHF. This chain connects TRBV28 to TRBJ1-5; D unclear. This CDR3 is built from 15 residues. V lost 2 bases, J lost 2 bases, and 10 bases lay in between. Germline V lookup: CDR1 MDHEN, CDR2 SYDVKM.

The CDR3 bases are TGTGCCAGCACCGGACAGGGGGTTAATTCACCCCTCCACTTT. This sequence encodes CASTGQGVNSPLHF. The J gene is TRBJ1-6, the V gene TRBV6-5; 10 nucleotides match TRBD1. Germline values: CDR1 MNHEY, CDR2 SVGAGI. The ends lost 7 bases at V and 6 bases at J; junction bases unmatched: 3. The CDR3 extends over 14 amino acids.

J is TRBJ2-7 and V is TRBV5-5; 7 bases align to TRBD1. Germline CDR1 reads SGHKS; CDR2 reads YYEKEE (reference sequence). The J segment lost 4 bases and the V segment lost 0 bases, leaving 7 bases of the junction unmatched. This CDR3 has 15 amino acids. The CDR3: CASSLGPGGMYEQYF. The CDR3 region has the DNA TGTGCCAGCAGCTTGGGACCAGGGGGTATGTACGAGCAGTACTTC.

This chain connects TRBV19 to TRBJ1-2; TRBD1 agrees at 7 bases. Trimming removed 3 bases from V and 3 bases from J; junction bases left unmatched: 13. This CDR3 is built from 17 residues. Germline-derived CDR1 and CDR2 are LNHDA and SQIVND (reference sequence). The DNA of the CDR3 is TGTGCCAGTAGTATCACTCCTGGACAGGTCGGAGACTATGGCTACACCTTC. This translates into CASSITPGQVGDYGYTF.

The sample holds one count of this clone. The gene calls are TRBV28 and TRBJ1-5, with D possibly matching TRBD1 (5 bases). Trimming removed 6 bases from V and 1 base from J, with 16 bases in between. The CDR3 loop spans 16 amino acids. The germline V gene has CDR1 MDHEN and CDR2 SYDVKM. The CDR3 is CASSPNGGTSNQPQHF. Written as DNA, the CDR3 is TGTGCCAGCAGCCCCAACGGGGGGACCAGCAATCAGCCCCAGCATTTT. Supplemented by reference TRBV28 and TRBJ1-5, the full variable domain reads DVKVTQSSRYLVKRTGEKVFLECVQDMDHENMFWYRQDPGLGLRLIYFSYDVKMKEKGDIPEGYSVSREKKERFSLILESASTNQTSMYLCASSPNGGTSNQPQHFGDGTRLSIL.

The V and J genes are TRBV6-5 and TRBJ1-2; D is uncertain. The CDR3 has 16 residues. V was trimmed by 2 bases and J by 0 bases, leaving 13 bases between them. From germline, CDR1 is MNHEY and CDR2 SVGAGI. DNA of the CDR3: TGTGCCAGCAGTTACCTCCGACGAGGGACTAACTATGGCTACACCTTC. It encodes CASSYLRRGTNYGYTF.

The chain employs TRBV4-2 and TRBJ2-7; 7 nucleotides line up with TRBD1. The CDR3 is 17 amino acids. The germline V gene has CDR1 LGHNA and CDR2 YNFKEQ. V was pared by 4 bases and J by 1 base, with 13 bases of the junction left unmatched. DNA of the CDR3: TGTGCCAGCAGCCTTATTGGGGGACAGCAGGCGTCCTACGAGCAGTACTTC. It is translated as CASSLIGGQQASYEQYF.

The chain joins TRBV5-1 to TRBJ2-1; possible D gene TRBD2, 6 bases. V shed 0 bases and J shed 1 base, with 8 bases lying between them. Germline V gene data show CDR1 as SGHRS and CDR2 as YFSETQ. This CDR3 contains 15 residues. The CDR3 protein is CASSLVAGSYNEQFF. CDR3 nucleotides: TGCGCCAGCAGCTTGGTCGCGGGGTCCTACAATGAGCAGTTCTTC.

This chain uses TRBV5-1 with TRBJ1-1, with TRBD1 matching over 7 bases. From germline, CDR1 is SGHRS and CDR2 YFSETQ. The CDR3 has 15 residues. The J segment lost 1 base and the V segment lost 0 bases, leaving 3 bases of the junction unmatched. Written as DNA, the CDR3 is TGCGCCAGCAGCTTGGGAGCAGGGGGGAACACTGAAGCTTTCTTT. It codes for CASSLGAGGNTEAFF.

The chain carries TRBV7-8 and TRBJ1-5; perhaps TRBD1 as D (6 bases). The CDR3 runs to 15 residues. Between the trimmed V and J ends, which lost 5 bases and 7 bases, there was a span of 18 bases. Germline V gene lookup returns CDR1 SGHVS and CDR2 FQNEAQ. The CDR3 sequence is CASSPQTGSGQPQHF. DNA for the CDR3: TGTGCCAGCAGCCCACAAACAGGGTCGGGACAGCCCCAGCATTTT.

The CDR3 loop reads CASSLGQGAFGNTIYF. The CDR3, as DNA: TGCGCCAGCAGCTTGGGGCAGGGGGCTTTTGGAAACACCATATATTTT. J is TRBJ1-3 and V is TRBV5-1, with 8 bases matching TRBD1. After removal of 0 bases from V and 3 bases from J, the junction contained 5 bases not matched to a gene. The germline gives CDR1 SGHRS, CDR2 YFSETQ. The CDR3 is 16 residues long.

The V and J genes are TRBV3-1 (or the pseudogene TRBV3-2) and TRBJ2-7; D is undetermined. Looked up from germline, CDR1 is LGHDT and CDR2 is YNNKEL (reference sequence). The germline V and J ends were trimmed by 0 bases and 4 bases, with 10 bases remaining between them. The CDR3 has 14 amino acids. CDR3 sequence reads: CASSQDNRGYEQYF. The CDR3 DNA sequence: TGTGCCAGCAGCCAAGATAATCGAGGATACGAGCAGTACTTC.

To note about this clone: Other DNA sequences from this sample encode an identical CDR3 as well. This rearrangement joins TRBV28 to TRBJ1-4; 10 nucleotides align to TRBD1. With 2 bases clipped from V and 7 bases from J, the junction kept 1 base outside the gene matches. There are 14 residues in the CDR3. Germline V gives CDR1 MDHEN, CDR2 SYDVKM. The CDR3 spells CASSLDRGREKLFF. In DNA form, the CDR3 reads TGTGCCAGCAGTTTAGACAGGGGGCGTGAAAAACTGTTTTTT.

The chain employs TRBV5-4 and TRBJ1-4; TRBD1 matches at 7 bases. CDR3 length: 14 residues. CDR1 SGHNT and CDR2 YYREEE come from the germline V gene (reference sequence). Losses at the gene ends were 3 bases for V and 7 bases for J; bases not matched to a gene: 6. Written as DNA, the CDR3 is TGTGCCAGCAGCTCCGACAGGGATGTTGAAAAACTGTTTTTT. The encoded protein is CASSSDRDVEKLFF.

The genes are TRBV27 and TRBJ2-7; maybe TRBD1 (6 bases). V dropped 4 bases and J dropped 1 base, with 11 bases sitting between them. Per germline, CDR1 MNHEY and CDR2 SMNVEV (reference sequence). This CDR3 region has 14 residues. For the CDR3, the DNA is TGTGCCAGCAGTTACTCCCAGGGGTCCTACGAGCAGTACTTC. Translated: CASSYSQGSYEQYF.

The V and J genes are TRBV6-5 and TRBJ1-2; TRBD1 is a possible D gene (6 bases). The CDR3 covers 14 residues. The ends were cut back, 6 bases at V and 7 bases at J, with 18 bases in the middle. Germline V lookup: CDR1 MNHEY, CDR2 SVGAGI. CDR3 nucleotide sequence: TGTGCCAGCAGCCGAGGGACAATAGGATCTGGCTACACCTTC. Encoded protein: CASSRGTIGSGYTF.

The chain combines TRBV5-1 with TRBJ1-1; D not resolved. This CDR3 region has 13 residues. CDR1 is SGHRS and CDR2 is YFSETQ in the germline V gene. The germline V and J ends were trimmed by 5 bases and 6 bases, with 14 bases remaining between them. CDR3 nucleotides: TGCGCCAGCAGGGGAGAAATTGGCGCTGAAGCTTTCTTT. It specifies CASRGEIGAEAFF.

This clone was seen a few times. Other nucleotide sequences in the sample specify the same CDR3. This chain joins TRBV5-4 and TRBJ1-2, with 8 bases identical to TRBD1. The J segment lost 4 bases and the V segment lost 3 bases, leaving 2 bases of the junction unmatched. The germline CDR1 and CDR2 sequences are SGHNT and YYREEE (reference sequence). The length of the CDR3 is 13 residues. As DNA, the CDR3 is TGTGCCAGCAGCTACGACAGGGGCTATGGCTACACCTTC. Translated: CASSYDRGYGYTF.

This chain joins TRBV2 and TRBJ1-3; D is ambiguous. Germline V lookup: CDR1 SNHLY, CDR2 FYNNEI. This CDR3 contains 17 residues. V lost 5 bases and J 0 bases, leaving 17 bases between the germline ends. CDR3 loop: CASSMVPQVTSGNTIYF. CDR3 DNA: TGTGCCAGCAGTATGGTCCCCCAGGTGACCTCTGGAAACACCATATATTTT.